The entry that follows covers one T cell receptor (beta chain) sequence. This sample is part of a study of shared clonotypes between healthy human individuals. Assay: immunoSEQ multiplex PCR; the TCRdb copy retains only in-frame clones and omits some. This sample carries around 1.9 million clones, 93% of them seen once, and the ten largest clones take approximately 1.7%. V was pared by 5 bases and J by 2 bases, with 3 bases of the junction left unmatched. The germline V gene encodes CDR1 LNHNV and CDR2 YYDKDF (reference sequence). The CDR3 is 13 amino acids. Naivety among CD8 cells was defined by CD45RO negativity and positive CCR7 selection, thereby excluding terminally differentiated effector memory CD45RA+ cells.

The receptor was derived from a man aged 18 to 29 in good health. Some clones in this sample may be carry-over from other donors' samples. The sequencing sample was made of naive CD8+ T cells from PBMCs. The genes are TRBV15 and TRBJ2-7; the match to TRBD1 covers 7 bases. CDR3 DNA: TGTGCCACCAGCGGTCAGGGGGCCTACGAGCAGTACTTC. Encoded protein: CATSGQGAYEQYF.